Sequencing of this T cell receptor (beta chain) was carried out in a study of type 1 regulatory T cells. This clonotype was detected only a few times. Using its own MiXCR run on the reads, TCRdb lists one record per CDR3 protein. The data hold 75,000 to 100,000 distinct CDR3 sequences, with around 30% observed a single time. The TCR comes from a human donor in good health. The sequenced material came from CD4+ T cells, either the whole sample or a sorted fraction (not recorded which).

The CDR3 coding sequence is TGTGCCAGCAGCCAGGTTAACGAGCAGTACTTC. Its translation: CASSQVNEQYF. The rearrangement links TRBV14 to TRBJ2-7; D not resolved. V dropped 3 bases and J dropped 5 bases, with 5 bases sitting between them. Germline assignment: CDR1 SGHDN and CDR2 FVKESK. The CDR3 runs to 11 residues.